This paragraph reports one T cell receptor (beta chain). This record belongs to a study of T cell changes during pregnancy in multiple sclerosis. Germline-derived CDR1 and CDR2 are MNHEY and SMNVEV (reference sequence). The CDR3 runs 14 residues. Losses at the gene ends were 2 bases for V and 2 bases for J; bases not matched to a gene: 0. Some clones are missing from TCRdb's copy, which holds only in-frame ones; the method was immunoSEQ multiplex PCR. Of approximately 69,000 clones in the sample, more than 80% were seen once. The material sequenced was peripheral blood, taken in the second trimester of pregnancy. The TCR comes from a female donor in good health, enrolled as a control in a pregnancy study. V gene TRBV27 combines with J gene TRBJ2-1; 7 bases map to TRBD1. CDR3 sequence (DNA): TGTGCCAGCAGTTTAAGGGGGCCCTACAATGAGCAGTTCTTC. Residues: CASSLRGPYNEQFF.